This T cell receptor (beta chain) was recorded in a study of post-analysis software for immune sequencing data. About the study: The disease courses spanned relapsing-remitting, secondary progressive and progressive-relapsing forms of multiple sclerosis.

cDNA libraries for TCR beta contained unique molecular identifiers. The source material, about 0.9 to 10 million T cells, gave rise to roughly 500,000 cDNA molecules. TCRdb reprocessed the PCR reads with MiXCR, giving one entry per CDR3 protein. This sample carries about half a million distinct CDR3 sequences, less than 40% of them seen once, and the ten largest clones take under 7%. Trimming removed 4 bases from V and 0 bases from J; junction bases left unmatched: 2. Germline values: CDR1 ENHRY, CDR2 SYGVKD. The CDR3 contains 15 residues. Notes on this clonotype: Its specificity is unknown.

Study-wide results and limits: Same-batch samples co-clustered strongly by F measure. Four or five TRBV segments were more frequent in patients than controls; TRBV5-6, TRBV5-1 and TRBV20-1 belonged to this group. Those with multiple sclerosis, the patient group, showed significantly lower normalized Chao1 diversity than controls.

Sequencing was carried out using blood. The chain combines TRBV10-3 with TRBJ1-1, with 10 bases lining up with TRBD1. This clonotype was sampled from a girl under 18 with multiple sclerosis. The CDR3 region is CAISAGQGMNTEAFF. CDR3 sequence (DNA): TGTGCCATCAGTGCGGGACAGGGGATGAACACTGAAGCTTTCTTT.